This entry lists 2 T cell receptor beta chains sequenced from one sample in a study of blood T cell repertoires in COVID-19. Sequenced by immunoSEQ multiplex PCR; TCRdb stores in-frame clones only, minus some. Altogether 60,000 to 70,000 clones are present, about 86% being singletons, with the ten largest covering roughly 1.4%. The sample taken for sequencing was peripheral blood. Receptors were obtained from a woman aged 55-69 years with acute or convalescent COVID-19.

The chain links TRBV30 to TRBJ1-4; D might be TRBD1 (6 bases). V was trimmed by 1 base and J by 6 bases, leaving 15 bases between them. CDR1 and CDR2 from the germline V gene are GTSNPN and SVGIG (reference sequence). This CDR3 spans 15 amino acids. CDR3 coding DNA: TGTGCCTGGAGTGACCTGGTTCAGGGGTATGAAAAACTGTTTTTT. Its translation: CAWSDLVQGYEKLFF.

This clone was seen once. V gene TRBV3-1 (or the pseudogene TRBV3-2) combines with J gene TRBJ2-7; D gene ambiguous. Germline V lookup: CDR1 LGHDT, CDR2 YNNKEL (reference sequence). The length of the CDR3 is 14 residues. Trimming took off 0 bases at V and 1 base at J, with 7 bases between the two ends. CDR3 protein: CASSQDPRSYEQYF. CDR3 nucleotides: TGTGCCAGCAGCCAAGATCCCAGGTCCTACGAGCAGTACTTC.